The 27 T cell receptor beta chains in this list originate from one sample, sequenced in a study of T cell responses to AZD1222 COVID-19 vaccine. Profiling relied on immunoSEQ multiplex PCR, and the TCRdb table lists in-frame clones only, not all of them. This table has roughly 150,000 clones, 70% to 90% appearing once. The sample consisted of peripheral blood, taken on day 0 of AZD1222 vaccination. The receptors originated from an adult in good health.

To note about this clone: One end of the junction varies from germline; a read error may be responsible. The rearrangement links TRBV28 to TRBJ1-5; 7 bases align to TRBD1. Germline assignment: CDR1 MDHEN and CDR2 SYDVKM. The CDR3 has 15 residues. The CDR3: CASRLGTAGNQPQHF. In DNA, the CDR3 is TGTGCCAGCCGTTTGGGGACAGCGGGGAATCAGCCCCAGCATTTT.

With regard to this clone: Different DNA sequences within this sample yield the same CDR3. The CDR3 DNA reads TGTGCCAGCAGCCAAGATCCGTGGGGGAGGAACACTGAAGCTTTCTTT. Its protein product is CASSQDPWGRNTEAFF. The rearrangement joins TRBV14 to TRBJ1-1, with D possibly TRBD1 on 5 matching bases. The CDR3 sequence is 16 residues long. CDR1 is SGHDN and CDR2 is FVKESK in the germline V gene. V gave up 0 bases and J gave up 1 base, with 12 bases separating them.

The CDR3 nucleotides read TGTGCCAGCAGTCTCTCCGGAGGGCTCCAAGAGACCCAGTACTTC. Protein sequence: CASSLSGGLQETQYF. The chain uses TRBV6-5 and TRBJ2-5, with a possible D match to TRBD2 (6 bases). This CDR3 region has 15 residues. The germline V and J ends were trimmed by 5 bases and 1 base, with 14 bases remaining between them. CDR1 and CDR2 (germline): MNHEY, SVGAGI.

The CDR3 region is CASSLSGWEQYF. In DNA form, the CDR3 reads TGTGCCAGCAGTTTATCGGGGTGGGAGCAGTACTTC. The rearrangement links TRBV28 to TRBJ2-7, with D tentatively TRBD2 (5 bases). CDR3 size: 12 residues. Trimming pared 1 base from V and 7 bases from J, leaving 8 bases between. Looked up from germline, CDR1 is MDHEN and CDR2 is SYDVKM.

The rearrangement links TRBV4-3 to TRBJ2-1; the D call may be TRBD1 or TRBD2 (5 bases each). Trimming left V 1 base short and J 4 bases short, with 8 bases between. The germline CDR1 and CDR2 sequences are LGHNA and YSLEER. This CDR3 comprises 14 residues. The CDR3 nucleotides are TGCGCCAGCAGCCAAGGAGGGGATTACAATGAGCAGTTCTTC. This sequence encodes CASSQGGDYNEQFF.

The rearrangement uses TRBV3-1 (or the pseudogene TRBV3-2) and TRBJ2-3; 12 bases fit TRBD2. The CDR3 extends over 15 amino acids. V shed 4 bases and J 6 bases; nucleotides not matched to a gene: 5. CDR1 is LGHDT and CDR2 is YNNKEL in the germline V gene (reference sequence). CDR3 bases: TGTGCCAGCAGCCTAGCACTAGCGGGAGGTGATACGCAGTATTTT. Translating gives CASSLALAGGDTQYF.

V and J are TRBV6-4 and TRBJ1-1; TRBD1 is a possible D gene (5 bases). The length of the CDR3 is 13 residues. Germline CDR1 and CDR2: MRHNA and SNTAGT. With 4 bases removed from V and 1 base from J, the gap between germline ends came to 7 bases. The CDR3 bases are TGTGCCAGCAGTGTGGACAAGAACACTGAAGCTTTCTTT. Protein product: CASSVDKNTEAFF.

The V call is TRBV4-3, the J call TRBJ2-7, with D maybe TRBD2 (5 bases). Trimming removed 0 bases at V and 6 bases at J, with 12 bases between. Germline assignment: CDR1 LGHNA and CDR2 YSLEER. The CDR3 is 14 amino acids. The CDR3 nucleotides are TGCGCCAGCAGCCAAGATTGGGCGAGCGGCGAGCAGTACTTC. Amino acids: CASSQDWASGEQYF.

On this clone itself: The sample has other DNA sequences that encode this CDR3 too. V gene TRBV18 combines with J gene TRBJ2-7; no reliable D call. Germline loops: CDR1 KGHSH, CDR2 LQKENI. Trimming shortened V by 3 bases and J by 0 bases, and 6 bases separated the two germline ends. This CDR3 contains 13 residues. CDR3 nucleotides: TGTGCCAGCTCACCTCCTAGCTCCTACGAGCAGTACTTC. This gives the protein CASSPPSSYEQYF.

This chain uses TRBV5-5 with TRBJ1-3; a weak D match, TRBD1 (6 bases). Trimming took off 2 bases at V and 11 bases at J, with 20 bases between the two ends. There are 15 residues in the CDR3. Germline loops: CDR1 SGHKS, CDR2 YYEKEE (reference sequence). The chain's CDR3 is CASSFRGPASNAIYF. Here the CDR3 DNA reads TGTGCCAGCAGCTTCAGGGGCCCCGCCTCTAACGCCATATATTTT.

The gene calls are TRBV28 and TRBJ2-7; D not certain. The germline V and J ends were trimmed by 8 bases and 2 bases, with 10 bases remaining between them. CDR1 is MDHEN, CDR2 SYDVKM, per germline. The CDR3 length is 12 residues. The CDR3 spells CASQPVTYEQYF. The CDR3 nucleotides are TGTGCCAGCCAACCTGTGACCTACGAGCAGTACTTC.

The gene calls are TRBV29-1 and TRBJ2-2; 14 bases match TRBD2. This CDR3 contains 15 residues. Germline V gives CDR1 SQVTM, CDR2 ANQGSEA. Trimming took 7 bases from V and 5 from J; bases not matched to a gene: 6. CDR3 DNA sequence: TGCAGCGCTAGACTAGCGGGAGGGTGGACCGGGGAGCTGTTTTTT. Translation gives CSARLAGGWTGELFF.

The chain couples TRBV7-2 to TRBJ2-1, with D maybe TRBD1 (5 bases). The germline gives CDR1 SGHTA, CDR2 FQGNSA. V dropped 1 base and J dropped 4 bases, with 11 bases sitting between them. The CDR3 consists of 15 residues. CDR3 nucleotide sequence: TGTGCCAGCAGCTTAGGTTTAGGGGATTACAATGAGCAGTTCTTC. Its protein product is CASSLGLGDYNEQFF.

This chain links TRBV15 with TRBJ2-5; TRBD2 is a possible D gene (6 bases). V gave up 3 bases and J gave up 3 bases, with 11 bases separating them. Germline CDR1 reads LNHNV; CDR2 reads YYDKDF (reference sequence). The CDR3 runs 14 residues. CDR3 loop: CATSSSGLEETQYF. Here the CDR3 DNA reads TGTGCCACCAGCAGCTCGGGACTTGAAGAGACCCAGTACTTC. The entire variable domain, with the rest obtained from reference TRBV15 and TRBJ2-5, is as follows: DAMVIQNPRYQVTQFGKPVTLSCSQTLNHNVMYWYQQKSSQAPKLLFHYYDKDFNNEADTPDNFQSRRPNTSFCFLDIRSPGLGDTAMYLCATSSSGLEETQYFGPGTRLLVL.

The genes are TRBV12-3 or TRBV12-4 and TRBJ2-7; weak D call: TRBD2 (5 bases). The CDR3 is made up of 12 amino acids. V lost 4 bases and J lost 3, with 7 bases in between. The CDR3 protein is CASSSDCYEQYF. CDR3 nucleotide sequence: TGTGCCAGCAGTTCGGACTGCTACGAGCAGTACTTC.

The chain uses TRBV28 and TRBJ2-7; 7 positions match TRBD2. CDR3 length: 15 residues. J lost 0 bases, V lost 7 bases, and 9 bases had no gene match. Germline values: CDR1 MDHEN, CDR2 SYDVKM. In nucleotides, the CDR3 is TGTGCCAGCATAGGCCCGGGGGACTACTCCTACGAGCAGTACTTC. This gives the protein CASIGPGDYSYEQYF.

The rearrangement joins TRBV11-2 to TRBJ1-1, with D unresolved. V was pared by 1 base and J by 5 bases, with 11 bases between. The germline gives CDR1 SGHAT, CDR2 FQNNGV. This CDR3 has 14 residues. In nucleotides, the CDR3 is TGTGCCAGCAGCTTAGTAGTCAGAGGGACTGAAGCTTTCTTT. Encoded protein: CASSLVVRGTEAFF.

The gene calls are TRBV6-5 and TRBJ2-7; no reliable D call. Germline V gives CDR1 MNHEY, CDR2 SVGAGI. The CDR3 spans 12 residues. V shed 4 bases and J shed 2 bases, with 6 bases lying between them. In nucleotides, the CDR3 is TGTGCCAGCAGTTCCCCTACCTACGAGCAGTACTTC. Amino acids: CASSSPTYEQYF.

This chain links TRBV2 with TRBJ1-1; D uncertain. Trimming took off 4 bases at V and 4 bases at J, with 10 bases between the two ends. Germline V gene sequence: CDR1 SNHLY, CDR2 FYNNEI. This CDR3 has 13 amino acids. CDR3: CASSGAYGTEAFF. The CDR3 region has the DNA TGTGCCAGCAGTGGGGCGTACGGCACTGAAGCTTTCTTT.

This chain connects TRBV28 to TRBJ1-3; no definite D call. This CDR3 spans 16 amino acids. Looked up from germline, CDR1 is MDHEN and CDR2 is SYDVKM. The V end lost 7 bases, the J end lost 1 base, and 17 bases lay between the germline ends. CDR3 residues: CASTSALLNSGNTIYF. CDR3 nucleotide sequence: TGTGCCAGCACCTCGGCCCTACTAAATTCTGGAAACACCATATATTTT.

The chain has TRBV18 and TRBJ2-5; 7 nucleotides agree with TRBD1. The V segment lost 0 bases and the J segment 6 bases; nucleotides outside the gene matches: 10. CDR3 length equals 16 residues. In germline, CDR1 is KGHSH, CDR2 LQKENI. The CDR3 DNA reads as TGTGCCAGCTCACCACCGTTGGCAGGGGGTAGGAAGACCCAGTACTTC. Translation gives CASSPPLAGGRKTQYF. Full variable domain (outside the CDR3, taken from reference TRBV18 and TRBJ2-5): NAGVMQNPRHLVRRRGQEARLRCSPMKGHSHVYWYRQLPEEGLKFMVYLQKENIIDESGMPKERFSAEFPKEGPSILRIQQVVRGDSAAYFCASSPPLAGGRKTQYFGPGTRLLVL.

The rearrangement uses TRBV5-8 and TRBJ2-2; a weak D match, TRBD1 (6 bases). The CDR3 spans 16 residues. V was cut by 4 bases and J by 7 bases, with 20 bases left in between. The germline CDR1 and CDR2 sequences are SGHTS and YDEGEE. The CDR3 is CASSPPAGQGNGELFF. CDR3 bases: TGTGCCAGCAGCCCCCCCGCAGGGCAGGGGAACGGGGAGCTGTTTTTT. Full variable domain (remainder filled in from reference TRBV5-8 and TRBJ2-2): EAGVTQSPTHLIKTRGQQATLRCSPISGHTSVYWYQQALGLGLQFLLWYDEGEERNRGNFPPRFSGRQFPNYSSELNVNALELEDSALYLCASSPPAGQGNGELFFGEGSRLTVL.

This sequence joins TRBV28 and TRBJ2-7; possibly TRBD1 for D (5 bases). This CDR3 contains 17 residues. V was cut by 7 bases and J by 0 bases, with 22 bases left in between. Looked up from germline, CDR1 is MDHEN and CDR2 is SYDVKM. The DNA for the CDR3 is TGTGCCAGCATACCTCACGGGCAGGGCTTAAGCTCCTACGAGCAGTACTTC. It specifies CASIPHGQGLSSYEQYF.

Comment on this clone: The junction does not match germline at one end; this may be a read error. The chain joins TRBV7-7 to TRBJ2-5; maybe TRBD1 (6 bases). The germline V gene encodes CDR1 SSHAT and CDR2 FNYEAQ (reference sequence). CDR3 length: 15 amino acids. Written as DNA, the CDR3 is TGTGCTAGCAGCCCCCTGGCAGGGGTGGCGGAGACCCAGTACTTC. Translation gives CASSPLAGVAETQYF.

CDR3 residues: CASSTGQGWSEAFF. The DNA for the CDR3 is TGTGCCAGCAGCACAGGACAGGGTTGGTCTGAAGCTTTCTTT. The chain links TRBV11-1 to TRBJ1-1; 8 positions agree with TRBD1. V lost 5 bases to trimming and J lost 6 bases; unmatched junction nucleotides: 8. This CDR3 region has 14 residues. Germline CDR1 SGHAT, CDR2 FQDESV (reference sequence).

The chain is built from TRBV12-3 or TRBV12-4 and TRBJ1-1; D is ambiguous. The CDR3 is made up of 12 amino acids. Trimming took 3 bases from V and 6 from J, leaving 8 bases between them. The CDR3 bases are TGTGCCAGCAGTTTGACGGCCGCTGAAGCTTTCTTT. It codes for CASSLTAAEAFF.

This clone was found once. V is TRBV7-8 and J is TRBJ2-7, with D possibly being TRBD1 (6 bases). CDR3 length: 15 residues. The germline V gene has CDR1 SGHVS and CDR2 FQNEAQ. V shed 1 base and J shed 7 bases, with 17 bases lying between them. CDR3 protein: CASSLGQTGKPEQYF. CDR3 bases: TGTGCCAGCAGCTTAGGTCAAACAGGGAAACCGGAGCAGTACTTC.